The next 5 T cell receptor beta chains were all read from a single sample in a study of blood T cell repertoires in COVID-19. The repertoire was sequenced with immunoSEQ multiplex PCR; TCRdb's copy has only in-frame clones and lacks some. Altogether approximately 300,000 clones are present, 85% being singletons, with the ten largest covering approximately 1.9%. Specimen: PBMCs or T cells enriched from blood (not recorded which). The receptors were gathered from a woman under 40 who had been exposed to COVID-19.

This rearrangement joins TRBV7-2 to TRBJ2-1; 9 nucleotides line up with TRBD1. The germline CDR1 and CDR2 sequences are SGHTA and FQGNSA. The CDR3 spans 14 residues. V shed 2 bases and J 5 bases; nucleotides not matched to a gene: 1. DNA for the CDR3: TGTGCCAGCAGCTTAAGACAGGGGGACAATGAGCAGTTCTTC. It encodes CASSLRQGDNEQFF.

The chain joins TRBV18 to TRBJ1-2; TRBD1 matches at 8 bases. Germline trimming cut 6 bases from V and 2 bases from J; bases unmatched to any gene: 8. Germline assignment: CDR1 KGHSH and CDR2 LQKENI. CDR3 length equals 15 residues. In DNA, the CDR3 is TGTGCCAGCTCTCTTTGGGACAGGCCGAACTATGGCTACACCTTC. This encodes CASSLWDRPNYGYTF.

The chain carries TRBV30 and TRBJ1-2; the D gene is possibly TRBD1 (6 bases). There are 12 residues in the CDR3. Trimming stripped 7 bases from V and 8 bases from J, with 17 bases between. Germline CDR1 and CDR2: GTSNPN and SVGIG (reference sequence). DNA of the CDR3: TGTGCCTTAATTAGGGGGGGCGGGGGCTACACCTTC. Protein product: CALIRGGGGYTF.

V gene TRBV21-1 combines with J gene TRBJ2-6; TRBD1, the D gene given by the table, was not confirmed from the DNA. TRBV21-1 is shown as a pseudogene. The CDR3 spans 17 residues. The CDR3 reads CASSNVGLSSGANVLTF. In nucleotides, the CDR3 is TGTGCCAGCAGCAATGTGGGGCTGTCCTCTGGGGCCAACGTCCTGACTTTC.

The CDR3 sequence is CAQERGTEAFF. Written as DNA, the CDR3 is TGTGCCCAAGAAAGGGGGACTGAAGCTTTCTTT. This chain connects TRBV30 to TRBJ1-1, with D possibly being TRBD1 (6 bases). Trimming removed 8 bases at V and 5 bases at J, with 12 bases between. This CDR3 comprises 11 residues. Germline V gives CDR1 GTSNPN, CDR2 SVGIG (reference sequence).